Listed below are T cell receptor beta chains from one sample, sequenced in a study of T cells after yellow fever vaccination. Each CDR3 protein gets one entry after TCRdb re-called the 5' RACE reads with MiXCR. In the table there are around 260,000 distinct CDR3 sequences, around 5.2% of which are singletons. The sequencing here drew on CD4+ T cells sorted from PBMCs, taken on the day of the yellow fever booster vaccination. The receptors derive from a man younger than 35 who received the YFV17D yellow fever vaccine. CDR3s include the opening cysteine and the closing phenylalanine or tryptophan. The D gene is left open where the match is weak. Clone sizes are given selectively: once, few, many, or a class where the clone is expanded.

>TRBJ2-2|few|-|TRBV3-1
TGTGCCAGCAGCCAAGGCAGGCCTAACACCGGGGAGCTGTTTTTT
CASSQGRPNTGELFF
>TRBJ2-3|-|-|TRBV7-2
TGTGCCAGCAGCGCCCGCGGGGGCCGCACAGATACGCAGTATTTT
CASSARGGRTDTQYF
>TRBJ1-6|-|-|TRBV2
TGTGCCAGCAGCCTGCGTGGGCGCGGGTGGGATTCACCCCTCCACTTT
CASSLRGRGWDSPLHF
>TRBJ1-3|few|-|TRBV5-1
TGCGCCAGCAGCGGCAGAGGGGGGTACGACGGCACCATATATTTT
CASSGRGGYDGTIYF
>TRBJ2-5|few|-|TRBV9
TGTGCCAGCAGCCCGTCAAGAATGCAAGAGACCCAGTACTTC
CASSPSRMQETQYF
>TRBJ2-1|-|-|TRBV10-3
TGTGCCATCCTACGGGGGGCGGGAAATGAGCAGTTCTTC
CAILRGAGNEQFF
>TRBJ2-7|-|TRBD1|TRBV4-1
TGCGCCAGCAGCCAGAGACAGGGGGTGATCCACTACGAGCAGTACTTC
CASSQRQGVIHYEQYF
>TRBJ2-2|-|-|TRBV9
TGTGCCAGCAGCGTGAACTGGGGTAGCGGGGAGCTGTTTTTT
CASSVNWGSGELFF
>TRBJ2-3|many|TRBD2|TRBV5-1
TGCGCCAGCAGCCTAATGGGACTAGCGGCCACAGATACGCAGTATTTT
CASSLMGLAATDTQYF
>TRBJ2-3|few|-|TRBV7-8
TGTGCCAGCAGCCCGGGTCTGGGGGCAGATACGCAGTATTTT
CASSPGLGADTQYF
>TRBJ2-1|-|-|TRBV12-3/TRBV12-4
TGTGCCAGCAGTAACCGGGGGCTAGCGCAGGTCAATGAGCAGTTCTTC
CASSNRGLAQVNEQFF
>TRBJ1-1|-|-|TRBV6-6
TGTGCCAGCAGTTCGATAGGGAACACTGAAGCTTTCTTT
CASSSIGNTEAFF
>TRBJ2-1|many|-|TRBV20-1
TGCAGTGCTAGGCCGGTCAATGAGCAGTTCTTC
CSARPVNEQFF
>TRBJ2-3|-|TRBD2|TRBV11-2
TGTGCCAGCAGCTTAGGAGCAACCCGGGGGGCAGATACGCAGTATTTT
CASSLGATRGADTQYF
>TRBJ1-5|few|TRBD1|TRBV12-3/TRBV12-4
TGTGCCAGCAGTTTAGCGAGAGGAGGAGACAGGGGTCCCCAGCATTTT
CASSLARGGDRGPQHF
>TRBJ1-6|many|-|TRBV20-1
TGCAGTGCTAGAACAGGGATAGGATCACCCCTCCACTTT
CSARTGIGSPLHF
>TRBJ2-2|many|-|TRBV18
TGTGCCAGCTCACCACTGCGGGGGAACACCGGGGAGCTGTTTTTT
CASSPLRGNTGELFF
>TRBJ2-7|many|-|TRBV5-1
TGCGCCAGCAGCTTGGGTGGGGGCCGCTCCTACGAGCAGTACTTC
CASSLGGGRSYEQYF
>TRBJ1-2|many|-|TRBV7-9
TGTGCCAGCAGCCCCCCGATGAGGGGAGGGAACTATGGCTACACCTTC
CASSPPMRGGNYGYTF
>TRBJ1-1|-|-|TRBV10-3
TGTGCCATCAGTGAGTCCATTTTAGGGGAAGCTTTCTTT
CAISESILGEAFF
>TRBJ1-2|-|-|TRBV29-1
TGCAGCGTTGGGCAGCTGACGAACAACTATGGCTACACCTTC
CSVGQLTNNYGYTF
>TRBJ2-6|few|-|TRBV12-3/TRBV12-4
TGTGCCAGCAGGGAGAGGGTTACTGGGGCCAACGTCCTGACTTTC
CASRERVTGANVLTF
>TRBJ2-1|many|TRBD2|TRBV2
TGTGCCAGCAGTGCCCGGAACGGGGGGGATGAGCAGTTCTTC
CASSARNGGDEQFF
>TRBJ2-4|few|-|TRBV7-2
TGTGCCAGCAGGAAATCCTGGGTAACCAAAAACATTCAGTACTTC
CASRKSWVTKNIQYF
>TRBJ2-7|many|TRBD1|TRBV6-7
TGTGCCAGCAGTTACTCGATCCGGGACAGGGTTAGCTCCTACGAGCAGTACTTC
CASSYSIRDRVSSYEQYF
>TRBJ1-5|-|TRBD1|TRBV19
TGTGCCAGTAGTATAGGCGAGGGAGGGGGCCTAGGTCAGCCCCAGCATTTT
CASSIGEGGGLGQPQHF
>TRBJ2-5|many|TRBD1|TRBV28
TGTGCCAGCGGAAGACAGGGGATTCTAGAAGAGACCCAGTACTTC
CASGRQGILEETQYF
>TRBJ2-5|many|TRBD1|TRBV14
TGTGCCAGCAGCCAATACAGGGGCCCTCAAGAGACCCAGTACTTC
CASSQYRGPQETQYF
>TRBJ1-5|many|-|TRBV5-6
TGTGCCAGCAGCTTGACAGGGATGAATCAGCCCCAGCATTTT
CASSLTGMNQPQHF
>TRBJ1-5|few|-|TRBV5-5
TGTGCCAGCAGCTTGACAGTATGGAGCAATCAGCCCCAGCATTTT
CASSLTVWSNQPQHF
>TRBJ1-6|-|TRBD1|TRBV11-2
TGTGCCAGCAGCTTCGTGGGACAGTCTAATTCACCCCTCCACTTT
CASSFVGQSNSPLHF
>TRBJ2-1|few|-|TRBV6-4
TGTGCCAGCAGCCCTCGGGTAGGGTCCAATGAGCAGTTCTTC
CASSPRVGSNEQFF
>TRBJ1-1|many|TRBD1|TRBV7-2
TGTGCCAGCAGATACGGGACAGACACTGAAGCTTTCTTT
CASRYGTDTEAFF
>TRBJ2-1|many|-|TRBV7-9
TGTGCCAGCAGCCTGACTGGGGGGCACTATGAGCAGTTCTTC
CASSLTGGHYEQFF
>TRBJ2-5|many|-|TRBV7-2
TGTGCCAGCAGCTTAGAGTACAGGGTTTGGGAGACCCAGTACTTC
CASSLEYRVWETQYF
>TRBJ2-5|few|TRBD2|TRBV29-1
TGCAGCGTCACTATTCCTGGGACTAGACAAGAGACCCAGTACTTC
CSVTIPGTRQETQYF
>TRBJ2-5|few|TRBD1|TRBV20-1
TGCAGTGCTAGAAACACTCGGGACAGGGGGCAGGAGACCCAGTACTTC
CSARNTRDRGQETQYF
>TRBJ2-3|many|-|TRBV7-2
TGTGCCAGCAGCTTAGCTAGCTTAGATACGCAGTATTTT
CASSLASLDTQYF
>TRBJ2-3|many|TRBD2|TRBV19
TGTGCCAGTAGTATTAGGCTAGCGGGGACAGATACGCAGTATTTT
CASSIRLAGTDTQYF
>TRBJ1-6|few|-|TRBV10-3
TGTGCCATCAGTGAACGGCACTTAAGCTCCTATAATTCACCCCTCCACTTT
CAISERHLSSYNSPLHF
>TRBJ1-2|many|-|TRBV7-9
TGTGCCAGCAGCCTCTACGGAGAAAAATATGGCTACACCTTC
CASSLYGEKYGYTF
>TRBJ2-5|few|TRBD1|TRBV5-1
TGCGCCAGCAGCTTTGGGACAGGCGGGCAAGAGACCCAGTACTTC
CASSFGTGGQETQYF
>TRBJ1-1|many|-|TRBV27
TGTGCCAGCAGGGCGCAGGGGCCTGGTTACACTGAAGCTTTCTTT
CASRAQGPGYTEAFF
>TRBJ2-2|few|TRBD1|TRBV9
TGTGCCAGCAGCGTTCGTGACAGGGGGTCCGGGGAGCTGTTTTTT
CASSVRDRGSGELFF
>TRBJ2-3|-|TRBD2|TRBV7-2
TGTGCCAGCAGCTTTGCGGGGGGGAGCGATACGCAGTATTTT
CASSFAGGSDTQYF
>TRBJ1-1|many|-|TRBV7-2
TGTGCCAGCAGCTCTCAGGGAGGGGGGGAAGCTTTCTTT
CASSSQGGGEAFF
>TRBJ2-5|-|-|TRBV7-8
TGTGCCAGCAGAAGACGGTTCCAAGAGACCCAGTACTTC
CASRRRFQETQYF
>TRBJ2-3|many|TRBD1|TRBV29-1
TGCAGCTCAACCCGAATCGAGGGTACAGGGGCGCAGTATTTT
CSSTRIEGTGAQYF
>TRBJ1-6|-|-|TRBV19
TGTGCCAGTAGTATCTCGCAGGGACTTTCACCCCTCCACTTT
CASSISQGLSPLHF
>TRBJ2-3|many|TRBD2|TRBV7-2
TGTGCCAGCAGAACAACTAGCGGGGCGCTCCAGTATTTT
CASRTTSGALQYF
>TRBJ2-7|few|-|TRBV5-4
TGTGCCAGCTTATCCGAGCAGTACTTC
CASLSEQYF
>TRBJ1-5|-|-|TRBV4-1
TGCGCCAGCAGCCAAGATCTGGGTCGGAGCAATCAGCCCCAGCATTTT
CASSQDLGRSNQPQHF
>TRBJ2-3|many|TRBD1|TRBV29-1
TGCAGCGTTGCACCTTGGGACAGGGGCACAGATACGCAGTATTTT
CSVAPWDRGTDTQYF